This T cell receptor beta chain appears in the sequencing data of a study of PD-L1 blockade in urothelial cancer. Data came from immunoSEQ multiplex PCR; TCRdb stores just in-frame clones and leaves some out. The profile shows more than 60,000 clones, about 90% of them singletons. Time point indicated: peripheral blood 6 weeks after treatment start. V was clipped by 1 base and J by 6 bases, with 7 bases between them. CDR1 MNHEY and CDR2 SVGAGI come from the germline V gene. This CDR3 region has 12 residues. This material consisted of PBMCs, taken around atezolizumab (anti-PD-L1) treatment. This TCR derives from a man aged 60 to 69 with urothelial cancer. This rearrangement joins TRBV6-5 to TRBJ2-7; the D gene is possibly TRBD1 (5 bases). Here the CDR3 DNA reads TGTGCCAGCAGTTACTGGGGCGGCGAGCAGTACTTC. Encoded protein: CASSYWGGEQYF.